One and the same sample provided the 15 T cell receptor beta chains below, sequenced in a study of T-cell reconstitution after alpha-beta-depleted transplantation in children. Unique molecular identifiers were built into the TCRbeta library. TCRdb ran MiXCR on the PCR reads and lists one entry per CDR3 protein. This sample has a few hundred thousand distinct CDR3 sequences, with approximately 12% found just once. The sequenced sample was PBMCs, mostly from graft donor cells, obtained 360 days after TCRalphabeta/CD19-depleted stem cell transplant. These receptors were taken from a male patient younger than 18 who had a stem cell transplant for acute myeloid leukemia, so the T cells may come from the graft donor.

CDR3 in amino acids: CASSFPSRQTSTDTQYF. Here the CDR3 DNA reads TGTGCCAGCAGCTTCCCCTCCCGACAGACTAGCACAGATACGCAGTATTTT. The chain couples TRBV5-6 to TRBJ2-3; D perhaps matches TRBD1 (5 bases). Germline CDR1 is SGHDT and CDR2 is YYEEEE. The CDR3 runs to 17 residues. The V end was cut by 2 bases, the J end by 0 bases, with 16 bases between.

This clonotype was seen repeatedly, ten times or more. This rearrangement joins TRBV3-1 to TRBJ2-3; D perhaps matches TRBD2 (5 bases). CDR3 length: 15 amino acids. Germline loops: CDR1 LGHDT, CDR2 YNNKEL (reference sequence). The V gene lost 0 bases and the J gene lost 8 bases, with 15 bases spanning the gap. Written as DNA, the CDR3 is TGTGCCAGCAGCCAAGATCGCAGTCTGGCGGGTACGCAGTATTTT. Protein: CASSQDRSLAGTQYF.

Notes on this clonotype: Possible read error: a much larger clone is one base away. This chain uses TRBV2 with TRBJ2-3, with a tentative D call TRBD2 (7 bases). Germline values: CDR1 SNHLY, CDR2 FYNNEI. This CDR3 is built from 16 residues. CDR3 coding DNA: TGTGCCAGCACCCCGAGGGGGAGGGCCTTCGGCGATATGCAGTATTTT. Encoded protein: CASTPRGRAFGDMQYF. The full variable domain, completed using reference TRBV2 and TRBJ2-3, is EPEVTQTPSHQVTQMGQEVILRCVPISNHLYFYWYRQILGQKVEFLVSFYNNEISEKSEIFDDQFSVERPDGSNFTLKIRSTKLEDSAMYFCASTPRGRAFGDMQYFGPGTRLTVL.

This clonotype has a handful of counts. The V gene is TRBV12-3 or TRBV12-4, the J gene TRBJ2-5; 9 nucleotides agree with TRBD2. The CDR3 is made up of 17 amino acids. The J segment lost 4 bases and the V segment lost 2 bases, leaving 11 bases of the junction unmatched. This CDR3 is CASSLRSSGTRAETQYF. The CDR3 region has the DNA TGTGCCAGCAGTTTAAGATCTAGCGGGACCAGGGCAGAGACCCAGTACTTC.

This clonotype was seen a handful of times. The V gene is TRBV27, the J gene TRBJ2-7; 8 bases map to TRBD2. The trim removed 0 bases at V and 3 bases at J, leaving 10 bases unmatched. The CDR3 is 17 amino acids. CDR1 is MNHEY and CDR2 is SMNVEV in the germline V gene (reference sequence). DNA for the CDR3: TGTGCCAGCAGTTTATCGGCAACTAGCGGAGTGGGCTACGAGCAGTACTTC. It codes for CASSLSATSGVGYEQYF.

CDR3 nucleotide sequence: TGTGCCAGCAGTTTTCGGCCTACGAACTATGGCTACACCTTC. Its translation is CASSFRPTNYGYTF. The chain has TRBV28 and TRBJ1-2; unclear D gene. The CDR3 has 14 amino acids. CDR1 and CDR2 from the germline V gene are MDHEN and SYDVKM. V shed 3 bases and J shed 2 bases, with 10 bases lying between them.

The chain couples TRBV27 to TRBJ2-7; 10 positions match TRBD2. CDR3 length: 17 residues. The germline V gene has CDR1 MNHEY and CDR2 SMNVEV (reference sequence). With 6 bases clipped from V and 1 base from J, the junction kept 12 bases outside the gene matches. The CDR3 region is CASSPRWTSGGSYEQYF. The CDR3 DNA reads TGTGCCAGCAGCCCCAGGTGGACTAGCGGAGGATCCTACGAGCAGTACTTC.

This clonotype was detected only a few times. The chain is built from TRBV27 and TRBJ1-3; D ambiguous. V was shortened by 2 bases and J by 4 bases, with 18 bases between the two germline ends. CDR1 MNHEY and CDR2 SMNVEV come from the germline V gene (reference sequence). The CDR3 is made up of 17 amino acids. The CDR3 DNA is TGTGCCAGCAGTTTAACATCCCCCAAGTACCCCGGAAACACCATATATTTT. Translating it yields CASSLTSPKYPGNTIYF.

This clonotype turned up a few times. This rearrangement joins TRBV11-1 to TRBJ2-2, with 7 bases lining up with TRBD2. The germline gives CDR1 SGHAT, CDR2 FQDESV (reference sequence). The CDR3 sequence is 16 residues long. Germline trimming cut 1 base from V and 6 bases from J; bases unmatched to any gene: 8. The DNA of the CDR3 is TGTGCCAGCAGCTTAGAATCCCCTAGCGGACCCGGGGAGCTGTTTTTT. Encoded protein: CASSLESPSGPGELFF. Using reference TRBV11-1 and TRBJ2-2 for the parts outside the CDR3, the full variable domain is EAEVAQSPRYKITEKSQAVAFWCDPISGHATLYWYRQILGQGPELLVQFQDESVVDDSQLPKDRFSAERLKGVDSTLKIQPAELGDSAMYLCASSLESPSGPGELFFGEGSRLTVL.

V gene TRBV6-2 or TRBV6-3 combines with J gene TRBJ2-5; 14 bases agree with TRBD2. With V trimmed by 6 bases and J by 4 bases, 16 bases remained unmatched. Germline values: CDR1 MNHEY, CDR2 SVGEGT. CDR3 length: 19 amino acids. DNA for the CDR3: TGTGCCAGCAGCCTATGGGCCGCCGGGACTAGCGGGAGATTAGAGACCCAGTACTTC. It yields the protein CASSLWAAGTSGRLETQYF.

The chain links TRBV14 to TRBJ2-7; D is unresolved. Per germline, CDR1 SGHDN and CDR2 FVKESK. Trimming pared 0 bases from V and 1 base from J, leaving 13 bases between. This CDR3 contains 16 residues. The chain's CDR3 is CASSQDWKSRSYEQYF. CDR3 nucleotide sequence: TGTGCCAGCAGCCAAGACTGGAAATCCAGATCCTACGAGCAGTACTTC.

This clonotype was recorded only once. The chain uses TRBV7-6 and TRBJ2-5; a weak D match, TRBD1 (5 bases). Germline values: CDR1 SGHVS, CDR2 FNYEAQ. V was shortened by 7 bases and J by 1 base, with 10 bases between the two germline ends. The CDR3 spans 13 residues. In nucleotides, the CDR3 is TGTGCCAGCACCCAGGGTATCCAAGAGACCCAGTACTTC. This encodes CASTQGIQETQYF.

The chain has TRBV7-9 and TRBJ2-2, with 8 bases that match TRBD1. The germline V gene has CDR1 SEHNR and CDR2 FQNEAQ (reference sequence). CDR3 length: 16 residues. Trimming cost V 5 bases and J 2 bases; bases outside gene matches: 7. The chain's CDR3 is CASSLNRGANTGELFF. Written as DNA, the CDR3 is TGTGCCAGCAGCCTCAACAGGGGGGCAAACACCGGGGAGCTGTTTTTT.

A few counts support this clonotype. The chain carries TRBV24-1 and TRBJ2-7; D is perhaps TRBD1 or TRBD2 (5 bases each). Germline V gene lookup returns CDR1 KGHDR and CDR2 SFDVKD. The V gene lost 4 bases and the J gene lost 7 bases, with 19 bases spanning the gap. The CDR3 totals 15 residues. The CDR3 nucleotides are TGTGCCACCAGTGAACCGGGACGGGCCAATGGGGAGCAGTACTTC. Translation: CATSEPGRANGEQYF.

The chain combines TRBV7-2 with TRBJ1-1; the D is unclear. CDR1 is SGHTA and CDR2 is FQGNSA in the germline V gene. Trimming shortened V by 0 bases and J by 10 bases, and 12 bases separated the two germline ends. The CDR3 consists of 13 residues. The DNA of the CDR3 is TGTGCCAGCAGCTTAGCTGATAAGAGGAGAGCTTTCTTT. Its translation: CASSLADKRRAFF.